The 14 T cell receptor beta chains below were found in one sample sequenced in a study of multiple sclerosis patients with progressive multifocal leukoencephalopathy. Libraries were prepared by immunoSEQ multiplex PCR; TCRdb keeps only in-frame clonotypes and omits some of them. This repertoire shows tens of thousands of clones, approximately 90% found once; its top ten account for 0.85% to 1.3%. Sample time point: before natalizumab initiation. The specimen was PBMCs. The source is a human donor with multiple sclerosis.

The V gene is TRBV7-8, the J gene TRBJ2-7; no firm D call. The CDR3 runs to 13 residues. V lost 5 bases to trimming and J lost 2 bases, with 10 bases between them. The germline V gene has CDR1 SGHVS and CDR2 FQNEAQ. The CDR3 is CASSPGEAYEQYF. The CDR3 coding sequence is TGTGCCAGCAGCCCAGGCGAGGCCTACGAGCAGTACTTC. Full variable domain (remainder filled in from reference TRBV7-8 and TRBJ2-7): GAGVSQSPRYKVAKRGQDVALRCDPISGHVSLFWYQQALGQGPEFLTYFQNEAQLDKSGLPSDRFFAERPEGSVSTLKIQRTQQEDSAVYLCASSPGEAYEQYFGPGTRLTVT.

The chain recombines TRBV11-3 with TRBJ2-1; no clear D. The CDR3 loop spans 15 amino acids. V shed 5 bases and J shed 2 bases, with 13 bases lying between them. CDR1 and CDR2 (germline): SGHNT, YENEEA. The CDR3 protein is CASSPTRRAYNEQFF. CDR3 DNA: TGTGCCAGCAGCCCCACCCGTAGGGCCTACAATGAGCAGTTCTTC.

The chain carries TRBV6-1 and TRBJ2-2; D is possibly TRBD1 (6 bases). This CDR3 region has 15 residues. With 5 bases removed from V and 0 bases from J, the gap between germline ends came to 10 bases. In germline, CDR1 is MNHNS, CDR2 SASEGT. The CDR3 DNA sequence: TGTGCCAGCAGTTGGACAGATTCGAACACCGGGGAGCTGTTTTTT. Residues: CASSWTDSNTGELFF.

This chain connects TRBV19 to TRBJ1-1; possibly TRBD1 for D (6 bases). V dropped 5 bases and J dropped 2 bases, with 18 bases sitting between them. This CDR3 is 16 amino acids long. Germline V gene data show CDR1 as LNHDA and CDR2 as SQIVND (reference sequence). The CDR3 loop is CASSPLPQTGNTEAFF. DNA of the CDR3: TGTGCCAGTAGTCCTTTACCACAGACAGGAAACACTGAAGCTTTCTTT.

The V gene is TRBV7-3, the J gene TRBJ2-2; D not resolved. Trimming cost V 4 bases and J 7 bases, with 19 bases left between them. Germline lookup yields CDR1 SGHTA and CDR2 FQGTGA. This CDR3 comprises 16 residues. Written as DNA, the CDR3 is TGTGCCAGCAGCTCCCGGACCTTCCCCATGGGCGGGGAGCTGTTTTTT. Amino acids: CASSSRTFPMGGELFF.

The gene calls are TRBV29-1 and TRBJ1-2, with 7 bases that match TRBD1. CDR3 length: 12 residues. Germline V gives CDR1 SQVTM, CDR2 ANQGSEA. Trimming took 7 bases from V and 5 from J; bases not matched to a gene: 7. CDR3 sequence reads: CSGGGQQYGYTF. The CDR3 bases are TGCAGCGGCGGGGGACAGCAGTATGGCTACACCTTC.

The chain links TRBV4-3 to TRBJ2-5; 13 positions agree with TRBD2. This CDR3 is built from 17 residues. V lost 0 bases, J lost 4 bases, and 5 bases stayed unmatched. Germline V gene lookup returns CDR1 LGHNA and CDR2 YSLEER. The CDR3 loop is CASSQDRTSGGRETQYF. CDR3 nucleotide sequence: TGCGCCAGCAGCCAAGATCGGACTAGCGGGGGTCGAGAGACCCAGTACTTC.

The chain is built from TRBV27 and TRBJ2-2; D might be TRBD2 (5 bases). The CDR3 runs 17 residues. Germline CDR1 and CDR2: MNHEY and SMNVEV (reference sequence). Trimming took 3 bases from V and 4 from J, leaving 18 bases between them. This CDR3 reads CASSLEVWATTTGELFF. Here the CDR3 DNA reads TGTGCCAGCAGTTTGGAGGTCTGGGCGACCACCACCGGGGAGCTGTTTTTT.

The genes are TRBV11-2 and TRBJ2-7, with D possibly matching TRBD1 (6 bases). This CDR3 region has 15 residues. Trimming pared 0 bases from V and 3 bases from J, leaving 12 bases between. The germline V gene has CDR1 SGHAT and CDR2 FQNNGV. CDR3 region: CASSLEGAQVYEQYF. The CDR3 DNA is TGTGCCAGCAGCTTAGAGGGGGCCCAGGTCTACGAGCAGTACTTC.

The V and J genes are TRBV6-1 and TRBJ2-7, with D tentatively TRBD1 (6 bases). From germline, CDR1 is MNHNS and CDR2 SASEGT. This CDR3 is 15 amino acids long. The V end lost 5 bases, the J end lost 1 base, and 15 bases lay between the germline ends. CDR3 sequence (DNA): TGTGCCAGCAGTAAACTACTGGACAGTTCCTACGAGCAGTACTTC. It codes for CASSKLLDSSYEQYF.

The chain carries TRBV18 and TRBJ1-1; weak D call: TRBD1 (5 bases). CDR1 is KGHSH and CDR2 is LQKENI in the germline V gene. V was pared by 2 bases and J by 4 bases, with 20 bases between. This CDR3 contains 17 residues. In DNA form, the CDR3 reads TGTGCCAGCTCACCAGGGGGGAGACTAGTGGGGAGCACTGAAGCTTTCTTT. Amino acids: CASSPGGRLVGSTEAFF.

This chain joins TRBV7-3 and TRBJ2-1; TRBD2 aligns across 9 bases. There are 16 residues in the CDR3. Germline V gene data show CDR1 as SGHTA and CDR2 as FQGTGA. Trimming removed 3 bases from V and 6 bases from J; junction bases left unmatched: 9. DNA for the CDR3: TGTGCCAGCAGCTTGGGAGCGGGAGGAATCGGCAATGAGCAGTTCTTC. As protein: CASSLGAGGIGNEQFF.

This clone showed up just once. V and J are TRBV11-2 and TRBJ2-1; 10 bases line up with TRBD2. The ends lost 4 bases at V and 9 bases at J; junction bases unmatched: 12. The germline V gene has CDR1 SGHAT and CDR2 FQNNGV. The CDR3 has 16 amino acids. The CDR3 DNA reads as TGTGCCAGCAGCTCCGTCGTACTAGCGGGGACAACTGAGCAGTTCTTC. Its translation: CASSSVVLAGTTEQFF.

The genes are TRBV7-6 and TRBJ1-1; 8 nucleotides line up with TRBD1. The CDR3 spans 15 residues. Trimming removed 5 bases from V and 1 base from J; junction bases left unmatched: 6. Germline V gives CDR1 SGHVS, CDR2 FNYEAQ. Here the CDR3 DNA reads TGTGCCAGCAGCAAACCCACAGGGGGGAACACTGAAGCTTTCTTT. Its translation: CASSKPTGGNTEAFF.